This TCR beta chain was retrieved from a study of neoadjuvant anti-PD-1 for oral cavity cancer. Study outcomes and limitations: Higher pretreatment blood Treg/Th17 ratios correlated with higher pretreatment blood and lower post-treatment tumor TCRbeta clonality.

Sample time point: after neoadjuvant nivolumab, at surgical resection. Patients had newly diagnosed, untreated stage II-IVA oral cavity squamous cell carcinoma. With regard to this clone: What it recognizes is unknown.

V was cut by 5 bases and J by 6 bases, with 13 bases left in between. The CDR3 has 14 amino acids. Germline CDR1 and CDR2: SGHVS and FQNEAQ. Blood libraries mostly used about 500 ng genomic DNA, six replicates each. Using immunoSEQ multiplex PCR, the repertoire was profiled, and TCRdb retains in-frame clones only, with some absent. The profile covers about 9,800 clones, with roughly three fifths appearing a single time and roughly 4.5% taken by the ten largest. This chain uses TRBV7-8 with TRBJ2-2, with D perhaps matching TRBD1 (6 bases). This receptor was obtained from a person aged 35-79 years with oral cavity squamous cell carcinoma. The specimen was PBMCs, collected after nivolumab (anti-PD-1) treatment. CDR3 sequence reads: CASSRRTDAGELFF. The CDR3 coding sequence is TGTGCCAGCAGCCGCCGGACAGACGCCGGGGAGCTGTTTTTT.